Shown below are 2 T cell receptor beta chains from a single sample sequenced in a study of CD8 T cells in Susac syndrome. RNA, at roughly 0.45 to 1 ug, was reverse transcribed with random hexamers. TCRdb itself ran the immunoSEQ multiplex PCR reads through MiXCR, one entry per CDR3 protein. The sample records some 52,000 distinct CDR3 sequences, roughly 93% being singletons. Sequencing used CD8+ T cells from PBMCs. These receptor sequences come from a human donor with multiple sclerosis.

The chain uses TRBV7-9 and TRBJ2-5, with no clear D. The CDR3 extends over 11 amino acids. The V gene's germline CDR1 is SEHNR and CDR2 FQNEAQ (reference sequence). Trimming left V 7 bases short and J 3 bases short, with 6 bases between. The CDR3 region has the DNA TGTGCCAGCAAAGGAAAAGAGACCCAGTACTTC. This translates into CASKGKETQYF.

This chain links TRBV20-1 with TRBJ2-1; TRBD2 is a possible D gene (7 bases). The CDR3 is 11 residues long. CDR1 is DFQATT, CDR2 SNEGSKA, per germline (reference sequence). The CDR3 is CGWGLAEKQFF. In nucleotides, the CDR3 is TGCGGTTGGGGGCTAGCGGAAAAGCAGTTCTTC.